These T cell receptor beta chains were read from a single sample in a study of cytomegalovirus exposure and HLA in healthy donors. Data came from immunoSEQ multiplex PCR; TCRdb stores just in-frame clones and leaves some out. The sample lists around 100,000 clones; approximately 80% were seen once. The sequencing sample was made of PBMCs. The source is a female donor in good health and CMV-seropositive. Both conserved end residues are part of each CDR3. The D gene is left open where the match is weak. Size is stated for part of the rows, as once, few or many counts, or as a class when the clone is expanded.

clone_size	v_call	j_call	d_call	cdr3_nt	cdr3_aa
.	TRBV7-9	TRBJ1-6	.	TGTGCCAGCAGTAATCTACAGGGTACTTATTCACCCCTCCACTTT	CASSNLQGTYSPLHF
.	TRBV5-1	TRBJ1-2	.	TGCGCCAGCAGCTTGGGTACAGGGCCTGAAGGCTACACCTTC	CASSLGTGPEGYTF
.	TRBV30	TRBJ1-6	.	TGTGCCTGGAGTGAGGGGTATAATTCACCCCTCCACTTT	CAWSEGYNSPLHF
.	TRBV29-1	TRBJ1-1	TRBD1	TGCAGCTCTCTGGGACAGGGAAAGACCACTGAAGCTTTCTTT	CSSLGQGKTTEAFF
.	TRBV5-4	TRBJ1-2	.	TGTGCCAGCAGCTTTCCGGGGGGCATAAACTATGGCTACACCTTC	CASSFPGGINYGYTF
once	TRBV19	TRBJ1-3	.	TGTGCCAGTACCCCTTTCAGGGATCGATTTGGAAACACCATATATTTT	CASTPFRDRFGNTIYF
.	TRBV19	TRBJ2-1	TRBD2	TGTGCCAGTAGTATGGCTAGCGGGGGGGAAAATGAGCAGTTCTTC	CASSMASGGENEQFF
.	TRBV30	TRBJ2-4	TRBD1	TGTGCCTGGGTGGGACAGTCCAAAAACAGTCAGTACTTC	CAWVGQSKNSQYF
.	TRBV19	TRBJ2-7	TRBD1	TGTGCCAGTAGCCTCTCCGGGACAGGCGGACATTCCAGCTCCTACGAGCAGTACTTC	CASSLSGTGGHSSSYEQYF
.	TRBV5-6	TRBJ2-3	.	TGTGCCAGCAGCTTGAGCGGTCATACGCAGTATTTT	CASSLSGHTQYF
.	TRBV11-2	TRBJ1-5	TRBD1	TGTGCCAGCAGCGAGGGACAGGGGGCCCTTAGCAATCAGCCCCAGCATTTT	CASSEGQGALSNQPQHF
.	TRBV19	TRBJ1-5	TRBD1	TGTGCCAGTAGTCCGCTCAGGACAGGGTTCAATCAGCCCCAGCATTTT	CASSPLRTGFNQPQHF
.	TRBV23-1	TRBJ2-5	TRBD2	TGCGCCAGCCCCCATGGGAAGGGAGGGGATGAGACCCAGTACTTC	CASPHGKGGDETQYF
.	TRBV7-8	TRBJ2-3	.	TGTGCCAGCAGCCGGACGAACAGGGTAGGGGCAGATACGCAGTATTTT	CASSRTNRVGADTQYF
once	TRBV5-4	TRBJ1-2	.	TGTGCCAGCAGCCCTAGCTTGATTAACTATGGCTACACCTTC	CASSPSLINYGYTF
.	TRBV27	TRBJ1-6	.	TGTGCCAGCAGTTTACGGGGTACTGGTTCACCCCTCCACTTT	CASSLRGTGSPLHF
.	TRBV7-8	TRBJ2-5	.	TGTGCCAGCAGCTTAGGGGCGGGGTCCCAAGAGACCCAGTACTTC	CASSLGAGSQETQYF
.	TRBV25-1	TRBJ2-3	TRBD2	TGTGCCAGCAGCCCTAGCGGGGGGGCGGCAGATACGCAGTATTTT	CASSPSGGAADTQYF
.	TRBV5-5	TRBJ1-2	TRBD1	TGTGCCAGCAGCTTATTACAGGGGGAAGGAGGCGGCTACACCTTC	CASSLLQGEGGGYTF
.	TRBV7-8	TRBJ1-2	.	TGTGCCAGCAGCGTGGGAGTTAACTATGGCTACACCTTC	CASSVGVNYGYTF
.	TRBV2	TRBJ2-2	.	TGTGCCAGCCAGGGTACGGGCACCGGGGAGCTGTTTTTT	CASQGTGTGELFF
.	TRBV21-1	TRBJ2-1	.	TGTGCCAGCAGCAAAGAAAGGCGGGGGGCGGACTACAATGAGCAGTTCTTC	CASSKERRGADYNEQFF
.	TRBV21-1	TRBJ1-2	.	TGTGCCAGCAGCAACTCCGGGGACTCCAATGGCTACACCTTC	CASSNSGDSNGYTF
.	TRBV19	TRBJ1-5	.	TGTGCCAGTAGTATGGAACAGGGAATAAGTCAGCCCCAGCATTTT	CASSMEQGISQPQHF
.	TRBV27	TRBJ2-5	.	TGTGCCAGCAGTTTCCTGCTGCCACGGACGGGAAAAGAGACCCAGTACTTC	CASSFLLPRTGKETQYF
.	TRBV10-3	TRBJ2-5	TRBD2	TGTGCCATCAGTGATCCGCGGGAGACCCAAGAGACCCAGTACTTC	CAISDPRETQETQYF
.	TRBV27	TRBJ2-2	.	TGTGCCAGCAGTTTAAGGTGGGCCGGAAACACCGGGGAGCTGTTTTTT	CASSLRWAGNTGELFF
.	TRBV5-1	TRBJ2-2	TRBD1	TGCGCCAGCAGCAGGGTCCCCGGGACAGGGGTCACCGGGGAGCTGTTTTTT	CASSRVPGTGVTGELFF
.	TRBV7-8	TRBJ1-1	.	TGTGCCAGCAGCCTAAGGACAGCGAACACTGAAGCTTTCTTT	CASSLRTANTEAFF
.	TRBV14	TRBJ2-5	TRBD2	TGTGCCAGCAGCCACGTTAGCGGGGGACAAGAGACCCAGTACTTC	CASSHVSGGQETQYF
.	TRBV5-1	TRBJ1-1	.	TGCGCCAGCAGCTTGGTAGGTCAGGGCAACACTGAAGCTTTCTTT	CASSLVGQGNTEAFF
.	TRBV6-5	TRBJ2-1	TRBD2	TGTGCCAGCAGAAAGCGGGGGAGCTCCTACAATGAGCAGTTCTTC	CASRKRGSSYNEQFF
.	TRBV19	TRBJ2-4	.	TGTGCCAGTAGTATTCCCGTCGGCGGGGGCAACATTCAGTACTTC	CASSIPVGGGNIQYF
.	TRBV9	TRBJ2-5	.	TGTGCCAGCAGCCCGACAGCGGAGACCCAGTACTTC	CASSPTAETQYF
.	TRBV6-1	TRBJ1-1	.	TGTGCCAGCAGGACCGGGACATCTGTTAACACTGAAGCTTTCTTT	CASRTGTSVNTEAFF
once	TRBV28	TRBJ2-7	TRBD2	TGTGCCAGCAGTACCTCCGGGACTAGCGGCTACGAGCAGTACTTC	CASSTSGTSGYEQYF
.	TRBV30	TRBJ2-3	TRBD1	TGTGCCTGGCGGGACAGGGGCACAGATACGCAGTATTTT	CAWRDRGTDTQYF
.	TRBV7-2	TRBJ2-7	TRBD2	TGTGCCAGCAGCTTAGCGCTGGGGGGGGGAGCAGGAGAGCAGTACTTC	CASSLALGGGAGEQYF
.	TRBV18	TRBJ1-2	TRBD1	TGTGCCAGCTCCCGAACAGGGGATTATGGCTACACCTTC	CASSRTGDYGYTF
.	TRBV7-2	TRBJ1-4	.	TGTGCCAGCAGCTTACAGGGAATAGCTAATGAAAAACTGTTTTTT	CASSLQGIANEKLFF
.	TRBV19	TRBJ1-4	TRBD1	TGTGCCAGTAGCAGACAGGGAGTCGGCGAAAAACTGTTTTTT	CASSRQGVGEKLFF